Listed below are T cell receptor beta chains from one sample, sequenced in a study of T cell repertoires in cytomegalovirus infection. TCRdb processed the reads anew with MiXCR; each CDR3 protein has one entry. The sample yields fewer than 950,000 distinct CDR3 sequences, around a third seen once. Antigen specificity for these receptors is unknown. The sample was cultured CD8+ T cells from PBMCs, taken from culture after CMV antigen stimulation. The receptors stem from a human donor in good health (CMV status not recorded). Some clones in this sample may be carry-over from other donors' samples. Each CDR3 is given with its conserved first and last residue. The D gene is left open where the match is weak. Rows may omit the clone size; those that give it use once, few, many or a size class.

D gene,J gene,clone size,V gene,CDR3 DNA,CDR3 protein
TRBD2,TRBJ2-1,few,TRBV5-5,TGTGCCAGCAGCTTCAGCGGGGGGCTTCCCTACTACAATGAGCAGTTCTTC,CASSFSGGLPYYNEQFF
.,TRBJ1-1,.,TRBV7-9,TGTGCCAGCAGCTTACAGAGAGGAGGGACTGAAGCTTTCTTT,CASSLQRGGTEAFF
TRBD1,TRBJ2-5,few,TRBV24-1,TGTGCCACCAGTGATCGTAGACAGGGTCAAGAGACCCAGTACTTC,CATSDRRQGQETQYF
TRBD2,TRBJ2-5,.,TRBV7-9,TGTGCCAGCAGCTTGACAGGACTACGGGGGGGGGAGACCCAGTACTTC,CASSLTGLRGGETQYF
.,TRBJ2-1,few,TRBV24-1,TGTGCCACCCGCCAAAAAAGGGGCCACTCCTACAATGAGCAGTTCTTC,CATRQKRGHSYNEQFF
TRBD2,TRBJ2-3,.,TRBV27,TGTGCCAGCAGTTTAATCTCGGGGGGTCCCACAGATACGCAGTATTTT,CASSLISGGPTDTQYF
.,TRBJ2-5,few,TRBV7-8,TGTGCCACCTTGACCGAGGGGCGGTGGGAGACCCAGTACTTC,CATLTEGRWETQYF
.,TRBJ2-5,.,TRBV5-5,TGTGCCACCCAAGGCCCAGAGGAGACCCAGTACTTC,CATQGPEETQYF
.,TRBJ1-1,.,TRBV4-1,TGCGCCAGCAGCCAAATAAACATGAACACTGAAGCTTTCTTT,CASSQINMNTEAFF
.,TRBJ2-3,.,TRBV27,TGTGCCAGCAGTTTTGGCGGGGGCCTCTCGGGAGATACGCAGTATTTT,CASSFGGGLSGDTQYF
.,TRBJ2-2,few,TRBV29-1,TGCAGCGTTGATCGAGACTCACAGGGTCAATCGAAAGGCGGGGAGCTGTTTTTT,CSVDRDSQGQSKGGELFF
.,TRBJ1-5,many,TRBV6-1,TGTGCCAGCAGCGCCATCACAGGGTTCAATCAGCCCCAGCATTTT,CASSAITGFNQPQHF
.,TRBJ2-3,few,TRBV15,TGTGCCACCAGCTGGTCCCAACGGGACACAGATACGCAGTATTTT,CATSWSQRDTDTQYF
.,TRBJ2-3,few,TRBV7-6,TGTGCCAGCAGCTCCCGGGACTTAGACACAGATACGCAGTATTTT,CASSSRDLDTDTQYF
.,TRBJ1-6,.,TRBV6-5,TGTGCCAGCAGTTCGCGACAGACTAATTCACCCCTCCACTTT,CASSSRQTNSPLHF
TRBD1,TRBJ2-2,.,TRBV12-3/TRBV12-4,TGTGCCAGCAGAGACGAGACAGGGGGCGTGGACACCGGGGAGCTGTTTTTT,CASRDETGGVDTGELFF
.,TRBJ2-4,.,TRBV29-1,TGCAGCGTCGGCCGGGACCTAGCCAAAAACATTCAGTACTTC,CSVGRDLAKNIQYF
.,TRBJ1-6,.,TRBV10-3,TGTGCCATCAGGGACAGCGATAGCTCCTATAATTCACCCCTCCACTTT,CAIRDSDSSYNSPLHF
.,TRBJ2-1,few,TRBV11-1,TGTGCCAGCAGCTTAATGGGAGACTCCTACAATGAGCAGTTCTTC,CASSLMGDSYNEQFF
.,TRBJ2-1,few,TRBV24-1,TGTGCCACCAGTGACCCTTACAATGAGCAGTTCTTC,CATSDPYNEQFF
.,TRBJ2-3,few,TRBV28,TGTGCCAGCAGTCAACAGGGGGGGGAAGATACGCAGTATTTT,CASSQQGGEDTQYF
TRBD1,TRBJ2-1,many,TRBV7-9,TGTGCCAGCAGCTTCGGACAGGGGGCGAACAATGAGCAGTTCTTC,CASSFGQGANNEQFF
.,TRBJ1-4,few,TRBV7-9,TGTGCCAGCAGCTTCCATAGAGCAGCAACTAATGAAAAACTGTTTTTT,CASSFHRAATNEKLFF
.,TRBJ2-3,.,TRBV5-4,TGTGCCAGCAGCTCTCCCGGTCAAAGTCGTATCACAGATACGCAGTATTTT,CASSSPGQSRITDTQYF
TRBD1,TRBJ2-3,.,TRBV27,TGTGCCAACAGAAGAGGAGACAGGGGGCGTATAGATACGCAGTATTTT,CANRRGDRGRIDTQYF
.,TRBJ2-2,.,TRBV10-3,TGTGCCATCCTAGAAACCACCGGGGAGCTGTTTTTT,CAILETTGELFF
TRBD1,TRBJ2-7,.,TRBV2,TGTGCCAGCAGTATAAATGGTAGGACAGGGGACTACGAGCAGTACTTC,CASSINGRTGDYEQYF
.,TRBJ1-1,many,TRBV7-9,TGTGCCAGCAGCTTCCCTACTAGGTTTCCGGGGGGCACTGAAGCTTTCTTT,CASSFPTRFPGGTEAFF
.,TRBJ2-3,few,TRBV27,TGTGCCAGCAGTTTGAGGGGTAGGGGGGGAGATACGCAGTATTTT,CASSLRGRGGDTQYF
.,TRBJ1-1,.,TRBV9,TGTGCCAGCAGCGCCCTAAGCCCCGGAGCTTTCTTT,CASSALSPGAFF
.,TRBJ1-2,.,TRBV7-2,TGTGCCAGCAGCTCAGGAGGGGCGCTCTATGGCTACACCTTC,CASSSGGALYGYTF
TRBD2,TRBJ2-5,.,TRBV9,TGTGCCAGCAGCCGAGGGACTAGCGGACAAGATACCCAGTACTTC,CASSRGTSGQDTQYF
.,TRBJ1-3,.,TRBV27,TGTGCCACTTACTCAGGGGTGGCTGGAAACACCATATATTTT,CATYSGVAGNTIYF
.,TRBJ1-1,.,TRBV2,TGTGCCAGCAGGGCCCCCCGGGGGGGACTCATGAACACTGAAGCTTTCTTT,CASRAPRGGLMNTEAFF
.,TRBJ2-3,few,TRBV12-3/TRBV12-4,TGTGCCAGCAGTTTTAATCGATGGACGGGCGCAGATACGCAGTATTTT,CASSFNRWTGADTQYF
.,TRBJ1-1,.,TRBV7-9,TGTGCCAGCAGCTTAGCGCATATTGAAGCTTTCTTT,CASSLAHIEAFF
TRBD1,TRBJ1-2,.,TRBV20-1,TGCAGTGCTAGATTAGGGAGACAGGGACTGAACTATGGCTACACCTTC,CSARLGRQGLNYGYTF
TRBD1,TRBJ2-1,many,TRBV7-6,TGTGCCAGCAGCGCTGGACAGGGGGCGCATAATGAGCAGTTCTTC,CASSAGQGAHNEQFF
TRBD1,TRBJ1-2,few,TRBV7-8,TGTGCCAGCAGCTTCTTCTGGGACAGGGAAGGTGGCTACACCTTC,CASSFFWDREGGYTF
.,TRBJ2-5,.,TRBV4-2,TGTGCCAGCAGCCAAGAATTGGGCCAGGAGTACTCCTTC,CASSQELGQEYSF
.,TRBJ2-2,few,TRBV7-9,TGTGCCAGCAGTTCGTCGACAGAGCACTACACCGGGGAGCTGTTTTTT,CASSSSTEHYTGELFF
.,TRBJ2-3,.,TRBV20-1,TGCAGTACTCACCCGGGACAAGGAGGATATAGCACAGATACGCAGTATTTT,CSTHPGQGGYSTDTQYF
.,TRBJ2-1,few,TRBV7-3,TGTGCCAGCAGCTTTTCCGGGCCCTATGAGCAGTTCTTC,CASSFSGPYEQFF
TRBD2,TRBJ2-1,.,TRBV7-6,TGTGCTAGCAGCTTAGAGCGGGGGGACAATGAGCGGTTCTTC,CASSLERGDNERFF
.,TRBJ2-1,few,TRBV4-1,TGCGCCAGCAGCCAAGTTTCTAGCGTGTATTACAATGAGCAGTTCTTC,CASSQVSSVYYNEQFF
TRBD1,TRBJ1-4,.,TRBV6-5,TGTGCCAGCAGTTACTCGACAGGGGCGGAAAAACTGTTTTTT,CASSYSTGAEKLFF
.,TRBJ1-1,.,TRBV10-3,TGTGCCATCAGTATGGGTATTAACACTGAAGCTTTCTTT,CAISMGINTEAFF
.,TRBJ1-5,.,TRBV5-1,TGCGCCAGCAGCTTGGAATCTGGGACCGATCAGCCCCAGCATTTT,CASSLESGTDQPQHF
TRBD1,TRBJ2-1,many,TRBV7-8,TGTGCCAGCAGCGTGAACAGGGGCCATGAGCAGTTCTTC,CASSVNRGHEQFF
.,TRBJ1-1,.,TRBV6-6,TGTGCCAGCAGTTTACCCGGGAAGTTGTACACTGAAGCTTTCTTT,CASSLPGKLYTEAFF
TRBD1,TRBJ1-6,few,TRBV4-3,TGCGCCAGCAGCCAAGATGAGGACAGGGTTGGTTCACCCCTCCACTTT,CASSQDEDRVGSPLHF
.,TRBJ1-6,.,TRBV4-1,TGCGCCAGCAGCCCGAGATCCGAGGCCTATAATTCACCCCTCCACTTT,CASSPRSEAYNSPLHF